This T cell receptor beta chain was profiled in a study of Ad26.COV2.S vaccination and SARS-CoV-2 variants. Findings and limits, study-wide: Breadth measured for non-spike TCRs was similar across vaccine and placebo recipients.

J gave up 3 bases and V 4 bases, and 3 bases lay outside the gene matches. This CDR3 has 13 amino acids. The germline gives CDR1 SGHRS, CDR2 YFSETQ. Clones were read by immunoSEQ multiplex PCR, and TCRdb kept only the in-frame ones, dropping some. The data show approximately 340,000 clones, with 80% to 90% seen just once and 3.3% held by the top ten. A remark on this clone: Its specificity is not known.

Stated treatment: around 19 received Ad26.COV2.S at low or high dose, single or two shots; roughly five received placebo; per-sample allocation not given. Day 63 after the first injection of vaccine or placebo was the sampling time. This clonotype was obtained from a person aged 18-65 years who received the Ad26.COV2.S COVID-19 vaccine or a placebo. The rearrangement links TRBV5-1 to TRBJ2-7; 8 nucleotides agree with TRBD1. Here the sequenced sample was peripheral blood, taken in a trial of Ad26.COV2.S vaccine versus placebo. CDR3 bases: TGCGCCAGCAGCCCGGGACAGGTCTACGAGCAGTACTTC. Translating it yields CASSPGQVYEQYF.